This TCR beta chain comes out of a study of blood T cell repertoires in COVID-19 (dated by TCRdb to 2018 to 2021). Background for the entire study: The collaborator samples originated in the United States, Italy and Spain and spanned the acute and convalescent phases of COVID-19. The dataset comprised deeply sampled blood TCRbeta repertoires from subjects exposed to, actively infected with, or recovered from COVID-19. The repertoires were made available in a free public database intended to serve as a resource for research on the immune response to SARS-CoV-2. The material from the prospective study consisted of cDNA or gDNA derived from T cells, B-cell-depleted T cells, or PBMCs. Samples were obtained from the ongoing ImmuneRACE study (first 160 participants) and from approximately 1,200 subjects provided by 6 global collaborators. Where HLA class I and class II types were available, the types were taken from metadata supplied by the sample provider, not from assay-based typing. A de-identified subject ID, COVID-19 status, age in years and sex were almost always included in the sample metadata. What the work shows at the level of the full study, not this receptor alone: How much clinical and demographic metadata was included differed by source and by participant, and the metadata was provided uncurated.

TCRbeta CDR3 regions were amplified from genomic DNA by means of the immunoSEQ Assay, a bias-controlled multiplex PCR. As for the authors' bioinformatics: Nucleated cell counts per sample were estimated from amplification of reference gene primers within the assay. Sequence reads were collapsed and filtered to measure the absolute abundance of every unique TCRbeta CDR3 rearrangement. For each sample, productive Simpson clonality was calculated by taking the square root of Simpson's diversity index across productive rearrangements. TCRdb obtained this table from immuneACCESS and retained in-frame rearrangements with V and J assigned. These tables miss some clones; where compared with another copy, unresolved V genes account for less than half of the shortfall, and the remainder is unexplained. The DNA was the basis for D and trimming; V, J and clone size are from that table. The sample table holds hundreds of thousands of clones, of which 75% to 90% were seen once. The leading ten clones occupy under 6.5% of the sample.

About this clone itself: The antigen it recognizes is unknown. No per-base quality is available; no much larger clone lies one base away.

V is shortened by 5 bases, J by 7 bases, and the region joining them spans 8 bases. The CDR3 runs 10 residues from the cysteine to the phenylalanine. CDR3 DNA only is kept here, 30 bases in frame from base 1. The germline V gene (reference sequence) specifies GTSNPN as CDR1 and SVGIG as CDR2. Participants in the prospective study were enrolled through a virtual design, were aged roughly 18 to 100 years, and lived in approximately 25 United States geographic areas. Cohort assignment in the prospective study relied on participant-reported clinical history from a screening survey and a study questionnaire. In the prospective study, whole blood, serum and a nasopharyngeal or oropharyngeal swab were collected from each participant by mobile phlebotomists. Over an approximately 2-month period, participants in the prospective study had the option of providing additional blood draws and questionnaires. Before DNA extraction, prospective study blood samples were shipped either frozen or at room temperature.

The rearrangement joined TRBV30 to TRBJ1-2; the best D guess is TRBD1, with 6 bases matching. The origin of this receptor is a woman in her 30s with acute COVID-19. The sample was PBMCs or T cells enriched from blood (not recorded which). The nucleotides are TGTGCCTGGGAGACAGGTGGCTACACCTTC. Translated, this is CAWETGGYTF.